Listed here are 31 T cell receptor beta chains from one sample, sequenced in a study of blood T cell repertoires in COVID-19. The assay was immunoSEQ multiplex PCR, and TCRdb's table has in-frame clones only and misses some. The table has 100,000 to 150,000 clones, roughly four fifths seen once. Sequenced input: peripheral blood. The source of these receptors is a man aged 25 to 45 with COVID-19, enrolled during active disease.

The V call is TRBV7-9, the J call TRBJ1-2, with TRBD1 matching over 7 bases. V lost 4 bases and J lost 2; bases outside the gene matches: 7. The CDR3 is made up of 15 amino acids. CDR1 and CDR2 (germline): SEHNR, FQNEAQ (reference sequence). This CDR3 reads CASSWGDRVNYGYTF. The DNA of the CDR3 is TGTGCCAGCAGCTGGGGGGACAGAGTCAACTATGGCTACACCTTC.

This rearrangement joins TRBV30 to TRBJ1-3; TRBD1 agrees at 8 bases. The CDR3 is made up of 13 amino acids. CDR1 and CDR2 from the germline V gene are GTSNPN and SVGIG (reference sequence). The junction had 2 bases not matched to a gene; V was cut back by 5 bases and J by 2 bases. The CDR3 sequence: CAWQTGAGNTIYF. As DNA, the CDR3 is TGTGCCTGGCAGACAGGGGCTGGAAACACCATATATTTT.

This chain joins TRBV11-2 and TRBJ2-7; 9 nucleotides agree with TRBD2. Germline V gives CDR1 SGHAT, CDR2 FQNNGV. The CDR3 has 14 amino acids. J gave up 3 bases and V 5 bases, and 5 bases lay outside the gene matches. The CDR3 sequence: CASSLGLANYEQYF. In nucleotides, the CDR3 is TGTGCCAGCAGCCTGGGACTAGCAAACTACGAGCAGTACTTC.

This clone showed up just a few times. The V gene is TRBV2, the J gene TRBJ1-5; unclear D gene. Germline V gene data show CDR1 as SNHLY and CDR2 as FYNNEI. The CDR3 has 12 residues. With 2 bases removed from V and 4 bases from J, the gap between germline ends came to 3 bases. As DNA, the CDR3 is TGTGCCAGCAGTGAATCTAATCAGCCCCAGCATTTT. Amino acid sequence: CASSESNQPQHF.

The gene calls are TRBV28 and TRBJ2-5; D perhaps matches TRBD2 (5 bases). Germline V gene sequence: CDR1 MDHEN, CDR2 SYDVKM. The CDR3 consists of 13 residues. V was pared by 4 bases and J by 5 bases, with 11 bases between. CDR3 coding DNA: TGTGCCAGCAGTTCCCCGGGGTCTGAGACCCAGTACTTC. Encoded protein: CASSSPGSETQYF.

Only one count was recorded for this clone. DNA for the CDR3: TGCAGCGTTGAAGGTGTAGGGAGGGACGAGCAGTACTTC. Its translation is CSVEGVGRDEQYF. This chain joins TRBV29-1 and TRBJ2-7, with TRBD2 matching over 7 bases. V lost 1 base, J lost 5 bases, and 5 bases stayed unmatched. The germline CDR1 and CDR2 sequences are SQVTM and ANQGSEA. This CDR3 is 13 amino acids long.

The J gene is TRBJ1-2, the V gene TRBV10-3; 7 bases line up with TRBD1. This CDR3 spans 14 amino acids. Germline-derived CDR1 and CDR2 are ENHRY and SYGVKD. The V gene end was trimmed by 10 bases and the J gene end by 1 base; junction bases not matched to a gene: 9. As DNA, the CDR3 is TGTGCCAGCTCCTCAGGGGGTCTTAACTATGGCTACACCTTC. Its translation is CASSSGGLNYGYTF.

The rearrangement uses TRBV7-2 and TRBJ2-7; 11 bases agree with TRBD2. From germline, CDR1 is SGHTA and CDR2 FQGNSA. With V trimmed by 3 bases and J by 5 bases, 6 bases remained unmatched. The length of the CDR3 is 15 residues. The CDR3 here is CASSFFLAGGNEQYF. As DNA, the CDR3 is TGTGCCAGCAGCTTTTTTTTAGCGGGGGGGAACGAGCAGTACTTC.

The V gene is TRBV5-4, the J gene TRBJ2-1; 12 bases map to TRBD2. Per the germline V gene, CDR1 is SGHNT and CDR2 is YYREEE (reference sequence). This CDR3 contains 15 residues. V dropped 3 bases and J dropped 10; count of bases not matched to a gene: 8. CDR3 protein: CASSSPGLAGKEQFF. The CDR3 coding sequence is TGTGCCAGCAGCTCCCCGGGACTAGCGGGTAAGGAGCAGTTCTTC. Based on the CDR3 plus reference TRBV5-4 and TRBJ2-1, the full variable domain is ETGVTQSPTHLIKTRGQQVTLRCSSQSGHNTVSWYQQALGQGPQFIFQYYREEENGRGNFPPRFSGLQFPNYSSELNVNALELDDSALYLCASSSPGLAGKEQFFGPGTRLTVL.

The chain is built from TRBV29-1 and TRBJ1-2, with a weak D call TRBD1 (5 bases). The CDR3 length is 12 residues. Germline V CDR1 and CDR2: SQVTM, ANQGSEA. Between the trimmed V and J ends, which lost 2 bases and 6 bases, there was a span of 10 bases. CDR3 bases: TGCAGCGTTGAAATTCTGGGGCATGGCTACACCTTC. It encodes CSVEILGHGYTF.

The chain joins TRBV5-1 to TRBJ2-7; the D is unclear. This CDR3 is built from 12 residues. Trimming left V 1 base short and J 5 bases short, with 7 bases between. Germline lookup yields CDR1 SGHRS and CDR2 YFSETQ. CDR3 region: CASSLLGNEQYF. CDR3 bases: TGCGCCAGCAGCTTGCTAGGTAACGAGCAGTACTTC.

This chain links TRBV4-1 with TRBJ1-4; TRBD1 matches 7 bases. The CDR3 extends over 13 amino acids. The germline gives CDR1 MGHRA, CDR2 YSYEKL. V dropped 0 bases and J dropped 13; count of bases not matched to a gene: 5. CDR3 sequence: CASSQDPQGVLFF. The CDR3 coding sequence is TGCGCCAGCAGCCAAGATCCCCAGGGGGTACTGTTTTTT.

V gene TRBV21-1 combines with J gene TRBJ2-4; the tabulated D call, TRBD1, remains unverified against the DNA. TRBV21-1 is flagged as a pseudogene. There are 22 residues in the CDR3. CDR3 loop: CASSKVKTDREMGVLAKNIQYF. The CDR3 nucleotides are TGTGCCAGCAGCAAAGTCAAAACCGACAGGGAAATGGGGGTCTTAGCCAAAAACATTCAGTACTTC.

This chain uses TRBV5-5 with TRBJ2-5, with D hard to call. With 0 bases removed from V and 0 bases from J, the gap between germline ends came to 6 bases. Germline V gene sequence: CDR1 SGHKS, CDR2 YYEKEE (reference sequence). There are 14 residues in the CDR3. CDR3 sequence: CASSLDNYQETQYF. As DNA, the CDR3 is TGTGCCAGCAGCTTGGACAATTACCAAGAGACCCAGTACTTC. Drawing the rest from reference TRBV5-5 and TRBJ2-5, the complete variable domain is DAGVTQSPTHLIKTRGQQVTLRCSPISGHKSVSWYQQVLGQGPQFIFQYYEKEERGRGNFPDRFSARQFPNYSSELNVNALLLGDSALYLCASSLDNYQETQYFGPGTRLLVL.

This clone has just a few counts. The J gene is TRBJ2-5, the V gene TRBV11-3; TRBD2 matches at 7 bases. Germline CDR1 is SGHNT and CDR2 is YENEEA. V shed 3 bases, J shed 4 bases, and the junction held 8 bases outside the gene matches. The CDR3 consists of 15 residues. The CDR3 region has the DNA TGTGCCAGCAGCTTCGGGGGGACCCAAGGAGAGACCCAGTACTTC. This gives the protein CASSFGGTQGETQYF.

This chain connects TRBV29-1 to TRBJ1-4; the D gene is possibly TRBD1 (6 bases). There are 14 residues in the CDR3. Trimming stripped 0 bases from V and 8 bases from J, with 13 bases between. In germline, CDR1 is SQVTM, CDR2 ANQGSEA. The CDR3 DNA is TGCAGCGTTGAAGATCAGGGGTATGAAGAAAAACTGTTTTTT. Residues: CSVEDQGYEEKLFF.

J is TRBJ1-4 and V is TRBV2, with 8 bases that match TRBD1. The V segment lost 6 bases and the J segment 10 bases; nucleotides outside the gene matches: 7. Germline V gene lookup returns CDR1 SNHLY and CDR2 FYNNEI. The CDR3 is 13 amino acids. The CDR3 is CASRDRGIGKLFF. As DNA, the CDR3 is TGTGCCAGCAGAGACAGGGGCATTGGAAAACTGTTTTTT.

This clone was counted a single time. The chain employs TRBV18 and TRBJ1-1, with TRBD1 as a possible D gene (5 bases). Germline loops: CDR1 KGHSH, CDR2 LQKENI. Trimming took 6 bases from V and 3 from J, leaving 17 bases between them. There are 15 residues in the CDR3. CDR3 nucleotide sequence: TGTGCCAGCTCGCCTGGGCAGGGTCGGGACACTGAAGCTTTCTTT. As protein: CASSPGQGRDTEAFF.

This chain connects TRBV2 to TRBJ2-7; D remains ambiguous. The germline CDR1 and CDR2 sequences are SNHLY and FYNNEI. V was cut by 7 bases and J by 6 bases, with 19 bases left in between. This CDR3 has 14 amino acids. CDR3: CASNPRSAGREQYF. CDR3 nucleotide sequence: TGTGCCAGCAACCCCCGCAGCGCCGGCCGCGAGCAGTACTTC. The full variable domain, completed using reference TRBV2 and TRBJ2-7, is EPEVTQTPSHQVTQMGQEVILRCVPISNHLYFYWYRQILGQKVEFLVSFYNNEISEKSEIFDDQFSVERPDGSNFTLKIRSTKLEDSAMYFCASNPRSAGREQYFGPGTRLTVT.

The chain joins TRBV9 to TRBJ1-2; D is possibly TRBD1 (6 bases). Deletions cut 4 bases from V and 3 bases from J, with 10 bases between. Germline V gives CDR1 SGDLS, CDR2 YYNGEE. The CDR3 has 13 residues. In DNA, the CDR3 is TGTGCCAGCAGCCTGGACAGAGACTATGGCTACACCTTC. Translation gives CASSLDRDYGYTF.

V usage is TRBV12-3 or TRBV12-4 and J usage is TRBJ1-4; 7 bases line up with TRBD1. This CDR3 contains 13 residues. V was pared by 5 bases and J by 5 bases, with 2 bases of the junction left unmatched. This CDR3 is CASSPGQNEKLFF. In DNA, the CDR3 is TGTGCCAGCAGTCCGGGACAGAATGAAAAACTGTTTTTT.

This sequence joins TRBV7-6 and TRBJ1-4; D uncertain. With 2 bases removed from V and 0 bases from J, the gap between germline ends came to 7 bases. CDR1 is SGHVS and CDR2 is FNYEAQ in the germline V gene. The CDR3 totals 15 residues. The CDR3 loop reads CASSLIGTTNEKLFF. The CDR3 region has the DNA TGTGCCAGCAGCTTAATCGGGACAACTAATGAAAAACTGTTTTTT.

V gene TRBV30 combines with J gene TRBJ2-7; 10 nucleotides agree with TRBD1. The CDR3 contains 15 residues. V lost 4 bases to trimming and J lost 2 bases; unmatched junction nucleotides: 8. The germline V gene encodes CDR1 GTSNPN and CDR2 SVGIG (reference sequence). CDR3 amino acids: CAWNRGQGGTYEQYF. DNA for the CDR3: TGTGCCTGGAACCGCGGACAGGGGGGGACCTACGAGCAGTACTTC.

The J gene is TRBJ1-1, the V gene TRBV28, with 8 nucleotides matching TRBD1. The V gene's germline CDR1 is MDHEN and CDR2 SYDVKM. This CDR3 comprises 14 residues. Trimming took 9 bases from V and 0 from J; bases not matched to a gene: 6. CDR3 sequence (DNA): TGTGCCAGTGGACAGGGTGAAATGAACACTGAAGCTTTCTTT. This gives the protein CASGQGEMNTEAFF.

The chain has TRBV7-9 and TRBJ2-5, with D perhaps TRBD2 (5 bases). Germline CDR1 reads SEHNR; CDR2 reads FQNEAQ (reference sequence). CDR3 length equals 13 residues. Trimming stripped 3 bases from V and 3 bases from J, with 8 bases between. This CDR3 reads CASSFSEEETQYF. The CDR3 DNA sequence: TGTGCCAGCAGCTTCTCGGAGGAAGAGACCCAGTACTTC.

The rearrangement joins TRBV30 to TRBJ2-7; TRBD1 agrees at 7 bases. This CDR3 comprises 13 residues. After removal of 0 bases from V and 6 bases from J, the junction contained 5 bases not matched to a gene. Germline CDR1 reads GTSNPN; CDR2 reads SVGIG (reference sequence). The CDR3 DNA is TGTGCCTGGAGTGTACAGCGGACAGGCGAGCAGTACTTC. Translation: CAWSVQRTGEQYF.

The rearrangement uses TRBV2 and TRBJ1-1, with 7 bases fitting TRBD1. V trimming: 6 bases; J trimming: 4 bases; junction bases outside the gene matches: 8. Germline CDR1 is SNHLY and CDR2 is FYNNEI. The CDR3 contains 14 residues. CDR3 bases: TGTGCCAGCAGCAGACAGGGTCTAGGCACTGAAGCTTTCTTT. As protein: CASSRQGLGTEAFF. Together with reference TRBV2 and TRBJ1-1, the CDR3 gives the full variable domain: EPEVTQTPSHQVTQMGQEVILRCVPISNHLYFYWYRQILGQKVEFLVSFYNNEISEKSEIFDDQFSVERPDGSNFTLKIRSTKLEDSAMYFCASSRQGLGTEAFFGQGTRLTVV.

The chain combines TRBV15 with TRBJ2-3; unclear D gene. V lost 1 base, J lost 3 bases, and 11 bases lay in between. The CDR3 spans 15 residues. Germline values: CDR1 LNHNV, CDR2 YYDKDF (reference sequence). The CDR3 here is CATSRVPSITDTQYF. The CDR3, as DNA: TGTGCCACCAGCAGAGTCCCTAGTATAACAGATACGCAGTATTTT.

The chain has TRBV5-8 and TRBJ1-5, with 10 nucleotides matching TRBD1. The junction had 7 bases not matched to a gene; V was cut back by 4 bases and J by 0 bases. The CDR3 length is 17 residues. The germline V gene has CDR1 SGHTS and CDR2 YDEGEE. CDR3 residues: CASSLRTGGYSNQPQHF. The CDR3 bases are TGTGCCAGCAGCCTTCGGACAGGGGGGTATAGCAATCAGCCCCAGCATTTT. The variable domain in full, with the rest retrieved from reference TRBV5-8 and TRBJ1-5, is EAGVTQSPTHLIKTRGQQATLRCSPISGHTSVYWYQQALGLGLQFLLWYDEGEERNRGNFPPRFSGRQFPNYSSELNVNALELEDSALYLCASSLRTGGYSNQPQHFGDGTRLSIL.

The chain recombines TRBV13 with TRBJ1-2; 10 bases are a match to TRBD1. V lost 5 bases and J lost 7; bases outside the gene matches: 4. The CDR3 is 13 amino acids. Germline assignment: CDR1 PRHDT and CDR2 FYEKMQ (reference sequence). CDR3 region: CASSRGTGAGYTF. Written as DNA, the CDR3 is TGTGCCAGCAGCCGAGGGACAGGGGCTGGCTACACCTTC.

The V and J genes are TRBV11-3 and TRBJ2-5, with 9 bases fitting TRBD2. The length of the CDR3 is 15 residues. V lost 6 bases, J lost 2 bases, and 7 bases stayed unmatched. Germline V gene lookup returns CDR1 SGHNT and CDR2 YENEEA. CDR3 DNA sequence: TGTGCCAGCAGGGGCGGGGGGGCCTCGCAAGAGACCCAGTACTTC. Protein: CASRGGGASQETQYF.